Below, 18 T cell receptor beta chains from the same sample are listed, as sequenced in a study of blood T cell repertoires in COVID-19. Here immunoSEQ multiplex PCR was the method, and the copy in TCRdb shows in-frame clones only, minus some. The sample contains over 200,000 clones, about 87% of which appear only once. The sequenced sample was peripheral blood. The receptors originated from a woman in her 50s with acute or convalescent COVID-19.

This clone appeared once. The rearrangement joins TRBV5-4 to TRBJ2-5, with no clear D. The ends were cut back, 0 bases at V and 1 base at J, with 4 bases in the middle. The CDR3 is 13 residues long. Germline CDR1 reads SGHNT; CDR2 reads YYREEE (reference sequence). The CDR3, as DNA: TGTGCCAGCAGCTTGGGACTCCAAGAGACCCAGTACTTC. It yields the protein CASSLGLQETQYF. Full variable domain (outside the CDR3, taken from reference TRBV5-4 and TRBJ2-5): ETGVTQSPTHLIKTRGQQVTLRCSSQSGHNTVSWYQQALGQGPQFIFQYYREEENGRGNFPPRFSGLQFPNYSSELNVNALELDDSALYLCASSLGLQETQYFGPGTRLLVL.

The V gene is TRBV28, the J gene TRBJ2-7, with a possible D match to TRBD2 (6 bases). V dropped 4 bases and J dropped 4 bases, with 20 bases sitting between them. The germline CDR1 and CDR2 sequences are MDHEN and SYDVKM. The CDR3 spans 16 residues. Written as DNA, the CDR3 is TGTGCCAGCAGTTCCCGTAGAGAGCTAGCGCCGTACGAGCAGTACTTC. This translates into CASSSRRELAPYEQYF.

The chain links TRBV15 to TRBJ1-1; TRBD1 might be the D (6 bases). Germline values: CDR1 LNHNV, CDR2 YYDKDF (reference sequence). The CDR3 sequence is 14 residues long. V was pared by 1 base and J by 2 bases, with 8 bases between. CDR3 sequence: CATSRGQANTEAFF. The CDR3 DNA reads TGTGCCACCAGCAGAGGACAGGCTAACACTGAAGCTTTCTTT.

The rearrangement links TRBV10-3 to TRBJ2-7; 12 nucleotides line up with TRBD1. J was trimmed by 5 bases and V by 4 bases; bases with no gene match: 9. CDR3 length equals 16 residues. Germline V gene data show CDR1 as ENHRY and CDR2 as SYGVKD. The CDR3 is CAISGGRGTGGDEQYF. The CDR3 region has the DNA TGTGCCATCAGTGGAGGGAGGGGGACAGGGGGCGACGAGCAGTACTTC.

This CDR3 is CSASSGLLSGTSTDTQYF. Written as DNA, the CDR3 is TGCAGTGCTAGTTCGGGCCTACTGAGCGGGACTAGCACAGATACGCAGTATTTT. The chain links TRBV20-1 to TRBJ2-3, with 7 bases lining up with TRBD2. The CDR3 sequence is 18 residues long. The junction had 15 bases not matched to a gene; V was cut back by 3 bases and J by 0 bases. Germline assignment: CDR1 DFQATT and CDR2 SNEGSKA (reference sequence).

The chain uses TRBV4-2 and TRBJ2-5, with a possible D match to TRBD1 (6 bases). The CDR3 runs to 14 residues. With 3 bases removed from V and 2 bases from J, the gap between germline ends came to 10 bases. CDR1 and CDR2 from the germline V gene are LGHNA and YNFKEQ. The chain's CDR3 is CASSQERGQETQYF. The CDR3 nucleotides are TGTGCCAGCAGCCAGGAAAGGGGGCAAGAGACCCAGTACTTC.

The V gene is TRBV29-1, the J gene TRBJ1-1; D is uncertain. V was pared by 2 bases and J by 6 bases, with 10 bases between. Per germline, CDR1 SQVTM and CDR2 ANQGSEA. CDR3 length: 12 amino acids. In DNA, the CDR3 is TGCAGCGTTGAATTCGGTCGGGCTGAAGCTTTCTTT. This sequence encodes CSVEFGRAEAFF.

This sequence joins TRBV7-2 and TRBJ1-2, with 7 positions matching TRBD1. Unmatched junction bases numbered 4, after V lost 0 bases and J lost 3 bases. CDR1 SGHTA and CDR2 FQGNSA come from the germline V gene. The CDR3 loop spans 15 amino acids. The CDR3 nucleotides read TGTGCCAGCAGCTTAGCCTCGACAGGGTACTATGGCTACACCTTC. It codes for CASSLASTGYYGYTF.

This chain joins TRBV30 and TRBJ1-6, with D possibly matching TRBD1 (6 bases). Looked up from germline, CDR1 is GTSNPN and CDR2 is SVGIG (reference sequence). The CDR3 spans 15 residues. V lost 0 bases to trimming and J lost 2 bases, with 8 bases between them. CDR3 in amino acids: CAWSVGGPYNSPLHF. CDR3 coding DNA: TGTGCCTGGAGTGTCGGGGGGCCCTATAATTCACCCCTCCACTTT.

The CDR3 region is CASSLAGTGNEKLFF. The CDR3 nucleotides are TGTGCCAGCAGCTTAGCGGGGACAGGGAATGAAAAACTGTTTTTT. The rearrangement uses TRBV7-9 and TRBJ1-4; 9 bases agree with TRBD1. The V gene end was trimmed by 0 bases and the J gene end by 5 bases; junction bases not matched to a gene: 1. This CDR3 is built from 15 residues. CDR1 is SEHNR and CDR2 is FQNEAQ in the germline V gene (reference sequence).

This clone has just one count. V usage is TRBV15 and J usage is TRBJ2-7, with D unresolved. Trimming pared 0 bases from V and 1 base from J, leaving 4 bases between. This CDR3 is 13 amino acids long. CDR1 and CDR2 (germline): LNHNV, YYDKDF (reference sequence). The CDR3 here is CATSRDTSYEQYF. DNA of the CDR3: TGTGCCACCAGCAGAGACACATCCTACGAGCAGTACTTC.

This chain uses TRBV7-6 with TRBJ2-7, with TRBD2 matching over 9 bases. Germline values: CDR1 SGHVS, CDR2 FNYEAQ. CDR3 length: 15 amino acids. Trimming removed 3 bases from V and 0 bases from J; junction bases left unmatched: 3. The CDR3: CASSFISGSSYEQYF. The CDR3 nucleotides are TGTGCCAGCAGCTTTATTAGCGGGAGCTCCTACGAGCAGTACTTC.

Points on this clone: The junction departs from the called germline gene at one end, perhaps through a read error. This chain joins TRBV6-1 and TRBJ1-1, with a weak D call TRBD1 (6 bases). CDR3 size: 15 residues. Germline values: CDR1 MNHNS, CDR2 SASEGT. CDR3 amino acids: CASSETTGPGSDAFF. For the CDR3, the DNA is TGTGCCAGCAGTGAAACAACAGGGCCCGGGTCTGACGCTTTCTTT.

The chain carries TRBV18 and TRBJ2-3, with TRBD1 matching 7 bases. Germline V gives CDR1 KGHSH, CDR2 LQKENI. The CDR3 consists of 14 residues. V was clipped by 6 bases and J by 6 bases; unmatched bases: 9. CDR3 coding DNA: TGTGCCAGCTCCCTGGACAGGCTTAAGGATACGCAGTATTTT. Translating gives CASSLDRLKDTQYF.

This rearrangement joins TRBV7-9 to TRBJ2-6, with TRBD1 matching over 10 bases. The V gene end was trimmed by 3 bases and the J gene end by 0 bases; junction bases not matched to a gene: 5. In germline, CDR1 is SEHNR, CDR2 FQNEAQ (reference sequence). The CDR3 extends over 18 amino acids. The CDR3 region is CASSLGQGINSGANVLTF. The DNA of the CDR3 is TGTGCCAGCAGCTTGGGACAGGGGATAAACTCTGGGGCCAACGTCCTGACTTTC.

The rearrangement joins TRBV5-4 to TRBJ2-7; 7 nucleotides line up with TRBD2. Trimming took 0 bases from V and 1 from J; bases not matched to a gene: 7. The CDR3 covers 16 residues. Germline CDR1 reads SGHNT; CDR2 reads YYREEE (reference sequence). The CDR3 DNA follows: TGTGCCAGCAGCTTGGACCCGGGAGGACGATCCTACGAGCAGTACTTC. Translation: CASSLDPGGRSYEQYF.

The chain links TRBV2 to TRBJ1-5; TRBD1 is a possible D gene (6 bases). Trimming took 7 bases from V and 1 from J, leaving 14 bases between them. The CDR3 loop spans 15 amino acids. The germline gives CDR1 SNHLY, CDR2 FYNNEI. The CDR3 is CASKKTGDSNQPQHF. The DNA for the CDR3 is TGTGCCAGCAAAAAGACAGGAGACAGCAATCAGCCCCAGCATTTT. The whole variable domain, filled in from reference TRBV2 and TRBJ1-5, reads EPEVTQTPSHQVTQMGQEVILRCVPISNHLYFYWYRQILGQKVEFLVSFYNNEISEKSEIFDDQFSVERPDGSNFTLKIRSTKLEDSAMYFCASKKTGDSNQPQHFGDGTRLSIL.

The chain combines TRBV5-1 with TRBJ2-1, with 10 bases matching TRBD2. CDR3 size: 18 residues. Germline CDR1 SGHRS, CDR2 YFSETQ. The trim removed 4 bases at V and 5 bases at J, leaving 15 bases unmatched. This CDR3 reads CASSPTIHSGRFDNEQFF. The DNA of the CDR3 is TGCGCCAGCAGCCCCACCATACATAGCGGGAGGTTCGACAATGAGCAGTTCTTC.